Described below is a single T cell receptor beta chain sequence and its context. Its matching antigen is unknown. Clones were sequenced by immunoSEQ multiplex PCR, and TCRdb holds only the in-frame ones, with some missing. The top ten hold about 18% of the sample, which has 20,000 to 25,000 clones, around 80% seen once. CD4+ T cells from unexposed donors were obtained before the COVID-19 pandemic (2011-2018). Isolation of CD4+ T cells took place after approximately 10 days in culture. Roughly 2 million PBMCs per well were cultured with 7.5 to 10 IU/ml IL-2. Germline V CDR1 and CDR2: SGHNT, YYREEE (reference sequence). The CDR3 contains 15 residues. V was pared by 1 base and J by 0 bases, with 8 bases between. This sample stems from a study of CD4 T cells in relation to SARS-CoV-2 and coronaviruses. Study summary: After 10 days of antigen culture, PBMC TCR beta CDR3s were sequenced. Controls used an HIV-1 Nef peptide pool or no peptide.

Study findings and constraints: No donor gave both pre-pandemic and post-infection samples.

This chain connects TRBV5-4 to TRBJ2-1; D perhaps matches TRBD2 (6 bases). The receptor was isolated from a human donor in good health. The specimen sequenced was CD4+ T cells from PBMCs, cultured in vitro. CDR3 nucleotides: TGTGCCAGCAGCTTGCTCGGGAGCTCCTACAATGAGCAGTTCTTC. It specifies CASSLLGSSYNEQFF. Drawing the rest from reference TRBV5-4 and TRBJ2-1, the complete variable domain is ETGVTQSPTHLIKTRGQQVTLRCSSQSGHNTVSWYQQALGQGPQFIFQYYREEENGRGNFPPRFSGLQFPNYSSELNVNALELDDSALYLCASSLLGSSYNEQFFGPGTRLTVL.